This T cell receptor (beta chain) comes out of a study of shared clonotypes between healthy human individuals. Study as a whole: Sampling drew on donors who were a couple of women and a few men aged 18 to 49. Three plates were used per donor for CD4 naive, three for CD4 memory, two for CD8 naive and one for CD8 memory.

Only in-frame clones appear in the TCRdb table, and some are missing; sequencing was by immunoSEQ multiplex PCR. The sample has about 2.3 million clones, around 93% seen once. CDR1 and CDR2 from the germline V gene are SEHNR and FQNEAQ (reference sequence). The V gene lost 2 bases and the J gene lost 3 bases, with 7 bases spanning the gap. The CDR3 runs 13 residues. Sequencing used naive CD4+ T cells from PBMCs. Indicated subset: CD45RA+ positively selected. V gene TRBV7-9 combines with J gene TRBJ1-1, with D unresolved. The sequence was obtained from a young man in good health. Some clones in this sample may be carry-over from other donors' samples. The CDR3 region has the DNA TGTGCCAGCAGCTTAAACACAGACACTGAAGCTTTCTTT. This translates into CASSLNTDTEAFF.